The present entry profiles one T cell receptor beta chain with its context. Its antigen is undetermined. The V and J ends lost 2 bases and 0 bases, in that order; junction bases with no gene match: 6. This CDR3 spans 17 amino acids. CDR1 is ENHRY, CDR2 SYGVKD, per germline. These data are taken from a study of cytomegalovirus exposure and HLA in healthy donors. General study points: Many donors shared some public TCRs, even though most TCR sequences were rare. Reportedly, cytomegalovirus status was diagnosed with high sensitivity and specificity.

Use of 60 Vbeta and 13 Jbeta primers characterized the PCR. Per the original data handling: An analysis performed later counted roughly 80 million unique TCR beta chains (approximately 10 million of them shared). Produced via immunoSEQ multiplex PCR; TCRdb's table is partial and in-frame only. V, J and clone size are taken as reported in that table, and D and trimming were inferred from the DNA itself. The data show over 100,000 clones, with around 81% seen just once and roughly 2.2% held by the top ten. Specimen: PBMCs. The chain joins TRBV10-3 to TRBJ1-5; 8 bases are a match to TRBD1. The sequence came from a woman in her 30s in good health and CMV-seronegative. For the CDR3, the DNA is TGTGCCATCAGTGAGCAGGGGGCGCGGGATAGCAATCAGCCCCAGCATTTT. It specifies CAISEQGARDSNQPQHF.